A selection of T cell receptor beta chains follows, all from one sample in a study of tumor-infiltrating lymphocytes in primary liver carcinoma. In TCRdb, the multiplex PCR reads were re-called with MiXCR into one record per CDR3 protein. The repertoire has about 41,000 distinct CDR3 sequences, about three quarters of them found once; the top ten carry 19%. The sample taken for sequencing was liver tumor tissue from sampling region 2. The source is a middle-aged man with primary liver carcinoma and hepatitis B virus infection. Each CDR3 is given with its conserved first and last residue. Fields, in order: J gene, D gene, clone size, V gene, CDR3 DNA, CDR3 protein. D genes are given only for firm matches. The listing skips clone size in some rows; elsewhere it reads once, few, many or a size class.

TRBJ2-1 TRBD2 few TRBV11-3 TGTGCCAGTAGCCTCGACAGCGGGAGCGGGCACAATAAGCAGTTCTTC CASSLDSGSGHNKQFF
TRBJ1-6 . medium-sized TRBV4-3 TGCGCCAGCAGCCAAGATCTCCAAGGGCAGGGGTCGTCCTATAATTCACCCCTCCACTTT CASSQDLQGQGSSYNSPLHF
TRBJ2-5 . once TRBV11-2 TGTGCTAGCAGACCTAGGGGCGTAGAGACCCAGTACTTT CASRPRGVETQYF
TRBJ2-4 TRBD2 many TRBV11-2 TGTGCCAGCAGCTTAGATACTAGCGGGATTGCCAAAAACATTCAGTACTTC CASSLDTSGIAKNIQYF
TRBJ2-5 . few TRBV4-3 TGCACCAGCAGCCAAGGGGCGGCTATCCAAGAGAGCCAGTACTTC CTSSQGAAIQESQYF
TRBJ2-2 . few TRBV7-2 TGTGCCAGCTCCCGGATCAGCGGGTCCGGGGAGCTGTTTTTT CASSRISGSGELFF
TRBJ2-3 . . TRBV5-4 TGTGTCACCAGCGTAAACTGGGCCACCGAGCACAGATACGCAGTATTT CVTSVNWATEHRYAVF
TRBJ2-3 TRBD1 . TRBV14 TGTGCCAGCAACCTCCTGACAGGGGGGACACAGTATTTT CASNLLTGGTQYF
TRBJ2-4 . few TRBV10-1 TGCGCCAGCAGCATACTGGCGGGAAGGACCAAAAGCATTCAGTACTTC CASSILAGRTKSIQYF
TRBJ1-6 . . TRBV13 TGTGTCAGCAGCTTGAGTCGGGGTAATTCACCCTTCCACTTT CVSSLSRGNSPFHF
TRBJ2-5 . medium-sized TRBV29-1 TGCAGCGTCCTAACAGGGATGGAGACCCAGTACTTC CSVLTGMETQYF
TRBJ2-1 . . TRBV12-3/TRBV12-4 TGTACCAGCACTTTAGGCTCAGTTGACAATGAGCACTTCTTC CTSTLGSVDNEHFF
TRBJ1-1 . many TRBV19 TGTGCCAGTAAATCTCCGGTGAACACTGAAGCTTTCTTT CASKSPVNTEAFF
TRBJ2-7 . . TRBV12-3/TRBV12-4 TGTGCCAGCAGCATCCCGGGACTCCAATACGAACAGTACTTC CASSIPGLQYEQYF
TRBJ2-1 TRBD2 . TRBV6-1 TGTGCCAGCTCCAGCGGGAGGGAGTTCTACAATGAGCAGTTCTTC CASSSGREFYNEQFF
TRBJ1-2 . . TRBV6-5 TGTGCCAGCGGTTACTCGACGGCGGGAGGTTACACCTTC CASGYSTAGGYTF
TRBJ2-2 . . TRBV19 TGTGCCAGAAGGTCCGTCGGGGGCACCGGGGAGCTGTTTTTT CARRSVGGTGELFF
TRBJ2-5 . . TRBV4-1 TGCACCAGCATCCAACCTCAAGAGACCCAGTACTTC CTSIQPQETQYF
TRBJ2-1 . . TRBV5-4 TGTGCCAGCAGCCCGGGTGGACGGGGTAGGTCTGGTGAGCAATTCTTC CASSPGGRGRSGEQFF
TRBJ1-5 . . TRBV11-3 TGTGCCGGCGGCTTATATCTGGGGGTGGCTCAGCCCCAGCATTTT CAGGLYLGVAQPQHF
TRBJ2-5 . . TRBV15 TGTGCCACCAGCAGAGACAGGACCCCCCAAGAGACCCAGTACTTC CATSRDRTPQETQYF
TRBJ2-7 TRBD1 . TRBV11-2 TGTGCCAGTAGCTTACGAGGGACAGGGGAAAATGAGCAGTACTTC CASSLRGTGENEQYF
TRBJ2-1 TRBD2 . TRBV10-3 TGTGCTATCAGCCCGGGACTAGCGGGAGTTGTCAATGAGCACTTCTTC CAISPGLAGVVNEHFF
TRBJ1-2 . . TRBV6-1 TGTGACAGCAGGGCCCTCCTATATGGCTACACCTTC CDSRALLYGYTF
TRBJ2-5 TRBD1 . TRBV5-6 TGTACCAGCTGCTTGCCGGACAGGGAGCGGGAGACCCAGTACTTC CTSCLPDRERETQYF
TRBJ2-2 . . TRBV11-1 TGTGCCACTAACTATACAGGACCTTTCTCCGGTGAGCTGTTTTTT CATNYTGPFSGELFF
TRBJ1-1 . many TRBV5-1 TGCGCCAGCAGCTTGGACGGCATGAACACTGAAGCTTTCTTT CASSLDGMNTEAFF
TRBJ2-2 . . TRBV11-1 TGCGCCAGCAGCTTTAGGGACACAGGGGAGCTGTTTTTT CASSFRDTGELFF
TRBJ2-5 . . TRBV3-1 TGTGCCAGCAGCCGCACGGCCCAAGGGACCCAGTACTTC CASSRTAQGTQYF
TRBJ2-1 . medium-sized TRBV4-2 TGTGCCAGCAGCCAAGATTGGGGGGATGAGCAGTTCTTC CASSQDWGDEQFF
TRBJ2-7 . . TRBV10-3 TGTGCCATTAGTGACCCATCCCTCCGGAACGGTAGGGCCTACGATCAGTACTTC CAISDPSLRNGRAYDQYF
TRBJ2-1 TRBD2 . TRBV5-4 TGTGCCAGCATTCCGGGACTAGCGGGGGAGGGGAATGAGCAGTTCTTC CASIPGLAGEGNEQFF
TRBJ2-1 TRBD2 . TRBV4-1 TGCGTCAGCAGTCCCAGAGGGGTAGCGGGAGGGCGTAGTGACCAGTTCTTC CVSSPRGVAGGRSDQFF
TRBJ2-5 . . TRBV12-3/TRBV12-4 TGTGCCAGCAGTTTAAGGGAAGTGGAGGCCCAGTACTTC CASSLREVEAQYF
TRBJ2-3 . . TRBV29-1 . CSAGVGAGTDTRYF
TRBJ1-5 . few TRBV5-6 TGTGCCAGCAGCTTGATGGATCAACCCCAGCATTTT CASSLMDQPQHF
TRBJ1-1 . . TRBV4-1 TGCGTCAGCAACCAGGCCCTCAGAGGGTTCCCTTTCTTT CVSNQALRGFPFF
TRBJ2-7 . . TRBV19 TGTGCCAGCCGCCTGACAGGTCTCGGGATAGGCGAGCAGTACTTC CASRLTGLGIGEQYF
TRBJ1-6 . . TRBV4-2 TGTGCGAGCAGCCAAGGGGGGTCAGGAGGAGATTCACCCCTCCTCTTT CASSQGGSGGDSPLLF
TRBJ2-1 . . TRBV28 TGTGACAGCAGTTTAGGTCCATTTAATGAGCAGTTCTTC CDSSLGPFNEQFF
TRBJ1-2 . . TRBV14 TGTGCCGGCAGCCATCAGGGTGATAGCTATGACTACACCTTC CAGSHQGDSYDYTF
TRBJ2-3 TRBD2 . TRBV20-1 TGCAGTGCTAGAGGGACTAGCGGGATAACAGATACGCAGTATTTT CSARGTSGITDTQYF
TRBJ2-7 TRBD2 medium-sized TRBV29-1 TGCAGCGTCGGGACTAGCGGGAGGTCTGGGGAGCAGTACTTC CSVGTSGRSGEQYF
TRBJ2-5 TRBD2 . TRBV20-1 TGCAGTGCTACCAACGTAGCGGGAGAAGTACAAGAGACCCAGTACTTC CSATNVAGEVQETQYF
TRBJ2-1 . . TRBV30 TGTGCCTGGAGTGTCGGGCGGGAACACTACGAGCAATTCTTC CAWSVGREHYEQFF
TRBJ1-1 . . TRBV11-2 TGTGCCAGCAGCTTTGGTCAGGGCGAAACTTCCTTT CASSFGQGETSF
TRBJ1-1 TRBD1 . TRBV5-6 TGTGCAAGCAGCTCCCTATACAGGGGGAACACTGAAGCTTTCTTT CASSSLYRGNTEAFF
TRBJ1-5 . once TRBV28 TGTCCCAGCAGGTCGACAAGGGCTTCCCAGTCCCAGCATTTT CPSRSTRASQSQHF
TRBJ2-5 TRBD1 . TRBV6-6 TGTGCCAGCAGCAGTTCACCGGAACAGGGGCAAGTTTGGCAAGAGACCCAGTACTTC CASSSSPEQGQVWQETQYF
TRBJ2-2 . . TRBV4-1 TGCGCCAGCAACCAGCCTACCCTCTCCGGGGAGCTGTTTTTT CASNQPTLSGELFF
TRBJ2-7 . . TRBV5-1 TGCGCCAGCAACTTGGCCGCCGGACGCCCCTACGAGCAGTACTTC CASNLAAGRPYEQYF
TRBJ1-1 . . TRBV6-6 TGTGTCAGCAGTCGGGGAGAGTTCGGGGGGAAAGCTTTCTTT CVSSRGEFGGKAFF
TRBJ2-2 . . TRBV6-1 TGTGCCAGCGAGATAGGTAACACCGGGGAGCTGTTTTTT CASEIGNTGELFF
TRBJ2-1 TRBD2 once TRBV14 TGTGCCAGCAGCCAAGTTCTCCGGACTAGCTGGAGAAATGAGCAGTTCTTC CASSQVLRTSWRNEQFF
TRBJ2-1 . . TRBV6-1 TGTGCCAGTAGTGAGATAGGGGGTATGTACAATGAGCAGTTCTTC CASSEIGGMYNEQFF
TRBJ1-1 . . TRBV6-5 TGTGCCAACAAAGTGGAGGAGGCTGCGGCTTTCTTT CANKVEEAAAFF